A selection of T cell receptor beta chains follows, all from one sample in a study of Tregs in tolerant kidney transplant recipients. TCRdb's copy holds only in-frame clones and misses some; the assay was immunoSEQ multiplex PCR. This sample has 68,000 or so clones, with less than 90% found just once. Material for sequencing was CD4+ T cells from blood. These receptors were collected from a human donor in good health. CDR3s include the opening cysteine and the closing phenylalanine or tryptophan. D genes are given only for firm matches. The size of a clone is reported for some rows only, either as once, few or many, or as a class for expanded clones.

V: TRBV5-5
J: TRBJ1-2
D: -
length: 15
size: -
DNA: TGTGCCAGCAGCCTCAGGGGAGGAGAGGACTATGGCTACACCTTC
CDR3: CASSLRGGEDYGYTF

V: TRBV10-2
J: TRBJ2-1
D: TRBD2
length: 15
size: -
DNA: TGCGCCAGCAGCTTAGCGGGAGGGGGGTACAATGAGCAGTTCTTC
CDR3: CASSLAGGGYNEQFF

V: TRBV30
J: TRBJ1-1
D: -
length: 10
size: -
DNA: TGTGCCTGGAGGGCGCTTGAAGCTTTCTTT
CDR3: CAWRALEAFF

V: TRBV7-2
J: TRBJ2-5
D: -
length: 14
size: -
DNA: TGTGCCAGCAGCTTAGTATCAGCACGGGAGACCCAGTACTTC
CDR3: CASSLVSARETQYF

V: TRBV7-8
J: TRBJ2-5
D: -
length: 17
size: once
DNA: TGTGCCAGCAGCTTATCGGGACTCGGGGGCCGCCGAGAGACCCAGTACTTC
CDR3: CASSLSGLGGRRETQYF

V: TRBV14
J: TRBJ1-1
D: TRBD1
length: 15
size: -
DNA: TGTGCCAGCAGCCACCGGACAGGGAGGAACACTGAAGCTTTCTTT
CDR3: CASSHRTGRNTEAFF

V: TRBV4-2
J: TRBJ2-5
D: TRBD2
length: 15
size: -
DNA: TGTGCCAGCAGCTCAGCGGGGGGGCAGACGGAGACCCAGTACTTC
CDR3: CASSSAGGQTETQYF

V: TRBV6-6
J: TRBJ2-1
D: -
length: 12
size: -
DNA: TGTGCCAGCACCGGGGTAGCCGGTGAGCAGTTCTTC
CDR3: CASTGVAGEQFF

V: TRBV29-1
J: TRBJ2-5
D: -
length: 13
size: once
DNA: TGCAGCGCCGCGAAGGGAGCAGGGGAGACCCAGTACTTC
CDR3: CSAAKGAGETQYF

V: TRBV6-6
J: TRBJ2-7
D: -
length: 15
size: -
DNA: TGTGCCAGCAGTTACCCGGGGGGCCTACTTGGCGAGCAGTACTTC
CDR3: CASSYPGGLLGEQYF

V: TRBV15
J: TRBJ2-1
D: -
length: 13
size: once
DNA: TGTGCCACCAGCAGAGATAATTACAATGAGCAGTTCTTC
CDR3: CATSRDNYNEQFF

V: TRBV5-4
J: TRBJ2-3
D: -
length: 13
size: -
DNA: TGTGCCAGCAGCTTGCCGGGGACAGATACGCAGTATTTT
CDR3: CASSLPGTDTQYF

V: TRBV5-1
J: TRBJ1-2
D: -
length: 13
size: -
DNA: TGCGCCAGCAGCTCGGGAGGGGGAGTAGGCTACACCTTC
CDR3: CASSSGGGVGYTF

V: TRBV4-3
J: TRBJ2-7
D: TRBD2
length: 15
size: once
DNA: TGCGCCAGCAGCCAAGTAGGGACTAGCTTGAGCGAGCAGTACTTC
CDR3: CASSQVGTSLSEQYF

V: TRBV6-5
J: TRBJ1-2
D: -
length: 15
size: -
DNA: TGTGCCAGCAGTCTCATACCATCGGGGGGACGGGGCTACACCTTC
CDR3: CASSLIPSGGRGYTF